Listed below are T cell receptor beta chains from one sample, sequenced in a study of chemoradiotherapy in HPV16-positive cancers. TCRdb keeps only in-frame clones here, not all; method: immunoSEQ multiplex PCR. Altogether approximately 9,400 clones are present, roughly nine tenths being singletons, with the ten largest covering 3.5% to 4%. The sample was blood, taken from a patient who underwent chemoradiotherapy. Receptors were obtained from a human donor with HPV-associated anogenital cancer. CDR3s include the opening cysteine and the closing phenylalanine or tryptophan. D genes are given only for firm matches. Rows give clone size only sometimes, using once, few, many, or a class for an expanded clone.

clone_size: -; j_call: TRBJ1-3; v_call: TRBV2; d_call: -; cdr3_nt: TGTGCCAGCAGACCGGACATATTCTCTGGAAACACCATATATTTT; cdr3_aa: CASRPDIFSGNTIYF
clone_size: -; j_call: TRBJ2-7; v_call: TRBV27; d_call: -; cdr3_nt: TGTGCCAGCAGGACAGGAACCGGATACGAGCAGTACTTC; cdr3_aa: CASRTGTGYEQYF
clone_size: -; j_call: TRBJ1-1; v_call: TRBV7-3; d_call: -; cdr3_nt: TGTGCCAGCAGCTTAGAAGGGAACACTGAAGCTTTCTTT; cdr3_aa: CASSLEGNTEAFF
clone_size: -; j_call: TRBJ1-1; v_call: TRBV7-9; d_call: TRBD1; cdr3_nt: TGTGCCAGCAGTCAACCGGGACAGTCCTCTGAAGCTTTCTTT; cdr3_aa: CASSQPGQSSEAFF
clone_size: -; j_call: TRBJ2-7; v_call: TRBV30; d_call: -; cdr3_nt: TGTGCCTCAACAGGGGAGGGTCCGGACGAGCAGTACTTC; cdr3_aa: CASTGEGPDEQYF
clone_size: -; j_call: TRBJ2-5; v_call: TRBV5-1; d_call: -; cdr3_nt: TGCGCCAGCAGCTTATCGCAGGGGGGGGGAGAGACCCAGTACTTC; cdr3_aa: CASSLSQGGGETQYF
clone_size: -; j_call: TRBJ1-2; v_call: TRBV28; d_call: -; cdr3_nt: TGTGCCAGCAGTTTAGAGTCAGGGAATGGCTACACCTTC; cdr3_aa: CASSLESGNGYTF
clone_size: -; j_call: TRBJ2-3; v_call: TRBV5-8; d_call: TRBD1; cdr3_nt: TGTGCCAGCAGCTTGGTTTCCGGGACAGGGCGGTTTGGTACGCAGTATTTT; cdr3_aa: CASSLVSGTGRFGTQYF
clone_size: -; j_call: TRBJ1-1; v_call: TRBV28; d_call: -; cdr3_nt: TGTGCCAGCAGTTTAGCGGCAGACGAAGCTTTCTTT; cdr3_aa: CASSLAADEAFF
clone_size: -; j_call: TRBJ1-1; v_call: TRBV6-6; d_call: -; cdr3_nt: TGTGCCAGCACTCAGAAGGGGGAATTCGGGGAAGCTTTCTTT; cdr3_aa: CASTQKGEFGEAFF
clone_size: -; j_call: TRBJ1-3; v_call: TRBV4-1; d_call: -; cdr3_nt: TGCGCCAGCAGCCCATCCCAGGTGCTCTCTGGAAACACCATATATTTT; cdr3_aa: CASSPSQVLSGNTIYF
clone_size: -; j_call: TRBJ2-2; v_call: TRBV7-6; d_call: -; cdr3_nt: TGTGCCAGCAGCCGTGGTTGGGCCCGCGCCGGGGAGCTGTTTTTT; cdr3_aa: CASSRGWARAGELFF
clone_size: once; j_call: TRBJ2-1; v_call: TRBV5-1; d_call: -; cdr3_nt: TGCGCCAGCACTCTGGGGCCCTTCCTTTACAATGAGCAGTTCTTC; cdr3_aa: CASTLGPFLYNEQFF
clone_size: -; j_call: TRBJ2-2; v_call: TRBV29-1; d_call: -; cdr3_nt: TGCAGCGTTGACAGGGCGAACACCGGGGAGCTGTTTTTT; cdr3_aa: CSVDRANTGELFF
clone_size: -; j_call: TRBJ1-1; v_call: TRBV4-1; d_call: -; cdr3_nt: TGCGCCAGCAGCCAAGATATTCCCCAGGGAGGCACTGAAGCTTTCTTT; cdr3_aa: CASSQDIPQGGTEAFF
clone_size: -; j_call: TRBJ2-7; v_call: TRBV29-1; d_call: TRBD2; cdr3_nt: TGCAGCGTTGAAGATCTGGGCCAGACCGGGACTAGTCCCTACGAGCAGTACTTC; cdr3_aa: CSVEDLGQTGTSPYEQYF
clone_size: -; j_call: TRBJ2-3; v_call: TRBV18; d_call: -; cdr3_nt: TGTGCCAGCTCACCGAGAAGGAGTCAGTCGACAGATACGCAGTATTTT; cdr3_aa: CASSPRRSQSTDTQYF
clone_size: few; j_call: TRBJ2-7; v_call: TRBV9; d_call: TRBD1; cdr3_nt: TGTGCCAGCAGCGAAGCTGGACAGGGAATCTACGAGCAGTACTTC; cdr3_aa: CASSEAGQGIYEQYF
clone_size: -; j_call: TRBJ2-2; v_call: TRBV7-7; d_call: -; cdr3_nt: TGTGCTAGCAGCCGAATGAACACCGGGGAGCTGTTTTTT; cdr3_aa: CASSRMNTGELFF
clone_size: few; j_call: TRBJ1-2; v_call: TRBV19; d_call: -; cdr3_nt: TGTGCCAGTGGGCAGTTAGATGGCTACACCTTC; cdr3_aa: CASGQLDGYTF
clone_size: once; j_call: TRBJ1-2; v_call: TRBV7-9; d_call: TRBD1; cdr3_nt: TGTGCCAGCAGTCGACAGGGGGCCAACTATGGCTACACCTTC; cdr3_aa: CASSRQGANYGYTF
clone_size: -; j_call: TRBJ2-4; v_call: TRBV7-3; d_call: -; cdr3_nt: TGTGCCAGCAGCTTAAAAGGGTCAAACATTCAGTACTTC; cdr3_aa: CASSLKGSNIQYF
clone_size: -; j_call: TRBJ2-3; v_call: TRBV6-1; d_call: TRBD1; cdr3_nt: TGTGCCAGCAGTGAAGCGACAGGGGGTTTGACAGATACGCAGTATTTT; cdr3_aa: CASSEATGGLTDTQYF
clone_size: few; j_call: TRBJ1-2; v_call: TRBV25-1; d_call: -; cdr3_nt: TGTGCCAGCAGTGAATCCGGACCTACAACGCACTATGGCTACACCTTC; cdr3_aa: CASSESGPTTHYGYTF
clone_size: -; j_call: TRBJ2-3; v_call: TRBV7-2; d_call: -; cdr3_nt: TGTGCCAGCAGCCCCCCGCCGTCACTAGGGGGCGGGATCACAGATACGCAGTATTTT; cdr3_aa: CASSPPPSLGGGITDTQYF
clone_size: -; j_call: TRBJ2-4; v_call: TRBV15; d_call: -; cdr3_nt: TGTGCCACCAGCCTGGGCAGGGAGGACATTCAGTACTTC; cdr3_aa: CATSLGREDIQYF
clone_size: -; j_call: TRBJ2-3; v_call: TRBV7-2; d_call: TRBD2; cdr3_nt: TGTGCCAGCACTCTTAGCGGGGGAAGCACAGATACGCAGTATTTT; cdr3_aa: CASTLSGGSTDTQYF
clone_size: -; j_call: TRBJ1-3; v_call: TRBV21-1; d_call: -; cdr3_nt: TGTGCCAGCAGCCCCCACCCTCGAGAAAACACCATATATTTT; cdr3_aa: CASSPHPRENTIYF
clone_size: -; j_call: TRBJ1-1; v_call: TRBV5-1; d_call: TRBD1; cdr3_nt: TGCGCCAGCAGCCGGGGGGGACAGAAAACTGAAGCTTTCTTT; cdr3_aa: CASSRGGQKTEAFF
clone_size: once; j_call: TRBJ2-3; v_call: TRBV7-9; d_call: -; cdr3_nt: TGTGCCAGCAGCTTAGATCGTGGCAGAGCCCGCACAGATACGCAGTATTTT; cdr3_aa: CASSLDRGRARTDTQYF
clone_size: -; j_call: TRBJ1-3; v_call: TRBV18; d_call: -; cdr3_nt: TGTGCCAGCCCCACAGGGCCCTCTGGAAACACCATATATTTT; cdr3_aa: CASPTGPSGNTIYF
clone_size: -; j_call: TRBJ2-3; v_call: TRBV5-6; d_call: -; cdr3_nt: TGTGCCAGCAGCTTGAAGCGGAGTATCACAGATACGCAGTATTTT; cdr3_aa: CASSLKRSITDTQYF
clone_size: -; j_call: TRBJ1-2; v_call: TRBV28; d_call: -; cdr3_nt: TGTGCCAGCGATAGCACCTATGGCTACACCTTC; cdr3_aa: CASDSTYGYTF
clone_size: -; j_call: TRBJ1-3; v_call: TRBV6-1; d_call: -; cdr3_nt: TGTGCCAGCAGCGACAATACGGCTGGCGGAAACACCATATATTTT; cdr3_aa: CASSDNTAGGNTIYF
clone_size: -; j_call: TRBJ1-2; v_call: TRBV4-1; d_call: TRBD1; cdr3_nt: TGCGCCAGCAGCCACGAGACAGGGGTCGGCTACACCTTC; cdr3_aa: CASSHETGVGYTF
clone_size: -; j_call: TRBJ2-6; v_call: TRBV5-1; d_call: -; cdr3_nt: TGCGCCAGCAGCTTGGCCCCCCGTCAGGGTGTGATACCTGGGGCCAACGTCCTGACTTTC; cdr3_aa: CASSLAPRQGVIPGANVLTF
clone_size: few; j_call: TRBJ2-7; v_call: TRBV10-1; d_call: -; cdr3_nt: TGCGCCAGCAGTCGTACCGTCTACGAGCAGTACTTC; cdr3_aa: CASSRTVYEQYF
clone_size: -; j_call: TRBJ1-1; v_call: TRBV30; d_call: -; cdr3_nt: TGTGCCTGGAGTGTGGGCAGGGGTCACACTGAAGCTTTCTTT; cdr3_aa: CAWSVGRGHTEAFF
clone_size: -; j_call: TRBJ2-2; v_call: TRBV9; d_call: -; cdr3_nt: TGTGCCAGCAGCGTACGGACCGGGGAGCTGTTTTTT; cdr3_aa: CASSVRTGELFF
clone_size: -; j_call: TRBJ2-7; v_call: TRBV27; d_call: TRBD1; cdr3_nt: TGTGCCAGCAGTTTATCCCCGGGCCCAGGGGGATACGAGCAGTACTTC; cdr3_aa: CASSLSPGPGGYEQYF
clone_size: -; j_call: TRBJ1-1; v_call: TRBV5-1; d_call: -; cdr3_nt: TGCGCCAGCAGCAGTAATCCCGGGGCGAGGAACACTGAAGCTTTCTTT; cdr3_aa: CASSSNPGARNTEAFF